Each of the 32 T cell receptor beta chains below was sequenced from the same sample in a study of cytomegalovirus exposure and HLA in healthy donors. 60 Vbeta and 13 Jbeta primers were used in PCR. Produced via immunoSEQ multiplex PCR; TCRdb's table is partial and in-frame only. The sample includes more than 250,000 clones, roughly 90% of them seen just once. Sequencing was carried out using PBMCs. These receptor sequences come from a woman under 30 in good health and CMV-seronegative.

The rearrangement joins TRBV6-6 to TRBJ1-6, with TRBD1 matching 8 bases. Trimming at V came to 6 bases and at J to 8 bases, leaving 12 bases not matched to a gene. The CDR3 loop spans 16 amino acids. Germline V gene data show CDR1 as MNHNY and CDR2 as SVGAGI (reference sequence). The CDR3 coding sequence is TGTGCCAGCAGCCCAAAGGGCCAGGGGGCTGATTCACCCCTCCACTTT. This sequence encodes CASSPKGQGADSPLHF.

The chain is built from TRBV29-1 and TRBJ2-1, with 8 bases lining up with TRBD1. This CDR3 spans 15 amino acids. Trimming took 0 bases from V and 7 from J; bases not matched to a gene: 8. Germline V gives CDR1 SQVTM, CDR2 ANQGSEA. CDR3: CSVEDGRTGQNEQFF. CDR3 sequence (DNA): TGCAGCGTTGAAGATGGACGGACAGGGCAGAATGAGCAGTTCTTC.

The J gene is TRBJ1-5, the V gene TRBV5-3, with a possible D match to TRBD1 (6 bases). TRBV5-3 belongs to the ORF category, with a function that is uncertain. The CDR3 has 16 amino acids. The ends were cut back, 6 bases at V and 0 bases at J, with 16 bases in the middle. CDR3 sequence: CARTPGQRYSNQPQHF. CDR3 in DNA: TGTGCCAGAACCCCCGGACAGCGTTATAGCAATCAGCCCCAGCATTTT.

The chain uses TRBV13 and TRBJ1-2, with a tentative D call TRBD1 (5 bases). This CDR3 spans 13 amino acids. Germline-derived CDR1 and CDR2 are PRHDT and FYEKMQ (reference sequence). The ends were cut back, 5 bases at V and 3 bases at J, with 10 bases in the middle. The CDR3 reads CASSQTEYYGYTF. In nucleotides, the CDR3 is TGTGCCAGCAGCCAGACAGAATACTATGGCTACACCTTC.

This chain links TRBV7-3 with TRBJ2-7; the D gene is possibly TRBD1 (6 bases). The germline V and J ends were trimmed by 0 bases and 2 bases, with 8 bases remaining between them. CDR3 length: 14 amino acids. Germline CDR1 SGHTA, CDR2 FQGTGA. The CDR3 DNA sequence: TGTGCCAGCAGCTTAACGGGACAAACCTACGAGCAGTACTTC. Protein: CASSLTGQTYEQYF.

This sequence joins TRBV5-4 and TRBJ1-1; D is unclear. V was clipped by 3 bases and J by 4 bases, with 13 bases between them. Germline CDR1 SGHNT, CDR2 YYREEE (reference sequence). The length of the CDR3 is 14 residues. The CDR3 loop reads CASSSQRRSTEAFF. For the CDR3, the DNA is TGTGCCAGCAGCTCCCAGCGGAGGAGCACTGAAGCTTTCTTT. The whole variable domain, filled in from reference TRBV5-4 and TRBJ1-1, reads ETGVTQSPTHLIKTRGQQVTLRCSSQSGHNTVSWYQQALGQGPQFIFQYYREEENGRGNFPPRFSGLQFPNYSSELNVNALELDDSALYLCASSSQRRSTEAFFGQGTRLTVV.

The chain links TRBV9 to TRBJ2-3, with D possibly matching TRBD2 (6 bases). V lost 2 bases and J lost 4, with 8 bases in between. CDR3 size: 13 residues. CDR1 and CDR2 (germline): SGDLS, YYNGEE. This CDR3 reads CASSVASADTQYF. The DNA for the CDR3 is TGTGCCAGCAGCGTGGCTAGCGCAGATACGCAGTATTTT.

The chain has TRBV11-3 and TRBJ1-1; TRBD1 might be the D (5 bases). V lost 4 bases, J lost 1 base, and 7 bases lay in between. CDR1 SGHNT and CDR2 YENEEA come from the germline V gene. CDR3 length equals 13 residues. CDR3 DNA: TGTGCCAGCAGCTCACAGGAGAACACTGAAGCTTTCTTT. Translation: CASSSQENTEAFF.

The table lists this clone with a count of one. The same CDR3 can be traced to other DNA sequences in this sample. This chain uses TRBV5-1 with TRBJ2-7; 13 positions match TRBD2. Germline lookup yields CDR1 SGHRS and CDR2 YFSETQ. Trimming took 4 bases from V and 5 from J; bases not matched to a gene: 12. The length of the CDR3 is 17 residues. The chain's CDR3 is CASSHGLAGAKNHEQYF. CDR3 nucleotide sequence: TGCGCCAGCAGCCACGGACTAGCGGGGGCGAAAAACCACGAGCAGTACTTC.

The gene calls are TRBV18 and TRBJ2-3; 9 bases match TRBD1. V was clipped by 3 bases and J by 6 bases; unmatched bases: 10. The CDR3 spans 16 residues. Germline V gives CDR1 KGHSH, CDR2 LQKENI. CDR3 DNA sequence: TGTGCCAGCTCACCGTCCAGGACAGGGGATCCGGATACGCAGTATTTT. Encoded protein: CASSPSRTGDPDTQYF.

This chain links TRBV5-1 with TRBJ1-2, with TRBD1 identical over 9 bases. In germline, CDR1 is SGHRS, CDR2 YFSETQ. This CDR3 is built from 13 residues. V shed 5 bases, J shed 4 bases, and the junction held 3 bases outside the gene matches. This CDR3 reads CASRETGGYGYTF. The CDR3 bases are TGCGCCAGCAGAGAGACAGGGGGCTATGGCTACACCTTC. Full variable domain (missing parts from reference TRBV5-1 and TRBJ1-2): KAGVTQTPRYLIKTRGQQVTLSCSPISGHRSVSWYQQTPGQGLQFLFEYFSETQRNKGNFPGRFSGRQFSNSRSEMNVSTLELGDSALYLCASRETGGYGYTFGSGTRLTVV.

The chain recombines TRBV2 with TRBJ1-1; a possible D gene is TRBD1 (6 bases). The CDR3 length is 13 residues. V was trimmed by 7 bases and J by 1 base, leaving 10 bases between them. In germline, CDR1 is SNHLY, CDR2 FYNNEI. The CDR3 region has the DNA TGTGCCAGCACCCTGACAGGGAACACTGAAGCTTTCTTT. As protein: CASTLTGNTEAFF.

The genes are TRBV15 and TRBJ2-1, with 8 bases aligning to TRBD1. V was clipped by 8 bases and J by 5 bases; unmatched bases: 5. From germline, CDR1 is LNHNV and CDR2 YYDKDF (reference sequence). The CDR3 consists of 13 residues. The CDR3 bases are TGTGCCACCCGGACAGGGTTTAACAATGAGCAGTTCTTC. It is translated as CATRTGFNNEQFF.

J is TRBJ1-6 and V is TRBV7-2, with D perhaps TRBD1 (6 bases). This CDR3 has 13 residues. Germline-derived CDR1 and CDR2 are SGHTA and FQGNSA. V gave up 5 bases and J gave up 13 bases, with 15 bases separating them. The CDR3 here is CASSARTGMPLHF. In DNA form, the CDR3 reads TGTGCCAGCAGCGCTCGTACAGGGATGCCCCTCCACTTT.

The gene calls are TRBV30 and TRBJ2-5; 9 positions match TRBD1. CDR1 is GTSNPN and CDR2 is SVGIG in the germline V gene (reference sequence). Trimming took 5 bases from V and 4 from J; bases not matched to a gene: 2. The CDR3 covers 12 residues. CDR3 in DNA: TGTGCCTGGGACAGGGGGGCAGAGACCCAGTACTTC. Translation gives CAWDRGAETQYF.

The V call is TRBV6-5, the J call TRBJ1-5; D is unclear. Looked up from germline, CDR1 is MNHEY and CDR2 is SVGAGI. Deletions cut 6 bases from V and 3 bases from J, with 12 bases between. The CDR3 is made up of 14 amino acids. The CDR3 reads CASSESGYNQPQHF. The CDR3 bases are TGTGCCAGCAGCGAAAGCGGGTACAATCAGCCCCAGCATTTT.

The genes are TRBV27 and TRBJ2-5; D uncertain. The CDR3 extends over 15 amino acids. V was trimmed by 2 bases and J by 1 base, leaving 11 bases between them. The germline V gene has CDR1 MNHEY and CDR2 SMNVEV (reference sequence). DNA for the CDR3: TGTGCCAGCAGTTTAATGGCGGCAGTCCAAGAGACCCAGTACTTC. Protein sequence: CASSLMAAVQETQYF.

The chain employs TRBV6-6 and TRBJ1-1; 7 nucleotides line up with TRBD1. Germline CDR1 MNHNY, CDR2 SVGAGI (reference sequence). The CDR3 is 16 residues long. Unmatched junction bases numbered 10, after V lost 2 bases and J lost 4 bases. Here the CDR3 DNA reads TGTGCCAGCAGTTACGGGATACAGGGGTGGGGCACTGAAGCTTTCTTT. It is translated as CASSYGIQGWGTEAFF.

The chain links TRBV9 to TRBJ2-4; D unresolved. In germline, CDR1 is SGDLS, CDR2 YYNGEE. The ends were cut back, 4 bases at V and 5 bases at J, with 7 bases in the middle. This CDR3 spans 12 amino acids. The CDR3 protein is CASSPQENIQYF. CDR3 DNA sequence: TGTGCCAGCAGCCCCCAGGAAAACATTCAGTACTTC.

The chain is built from TRBV4-1 and TRBJ2-3, with 8 bases matching TRBD2. J gave up 0 bases and V 0 bases, and 2 bases lay outside the gene matches. Germline-derived CDR1 and CDR2 are MGHRA and YSYEKL. The CDR3 spans 16 residues. CDR3 sequence reads: CASSQERGASTDTQYF. CDR3 nucleotides: TGCGCCAGCAGCCAAGAGCGGGGGGCCAGCACAGATACGCAGTATTTT.

The chain carries TRBV5-1 and TRBJ2-7; 10 bases fit TRBD1. The length of the CDR3 is 14 residues. J lost 5 bases, V lost 0 bases, and 2 bases had no gene match. Per germline, CDR1 SGHRS and CDR2 YFSETQ. Here the CDR3 reads CASSLVGQGHEQYF. Here the CDR3 DNA reads TGCGCCAGCAGCTTGGTGGGACAGGGGCACGAGCAGTACTTC.

The CDR3 coding sequence is TGTGCCAGCAGAAGACAGGGGTCTAGCACAGATACGCAGTATTTT. Amino acid sequence: CASRRQGSSTDTQYF. The chain carries TRBV5-4 and TRBJ2-3, with TRBD1 matching 8 bases. V lost 5 bases, J lost 0 bases, and 5 bases stayed unmatched. The CDR3 runs 15 residues. Germline loops: CDR1 SGHNT, CDR2 YYREEE (reference sequence).

This clone was counted a single time. V gene TRBV2 combines with J gene TRBJ2-7, with TRBD1 matching 7 bases. Germline V lookup: CDR1 SNHLY, CDR2 FYNNEI. The CDR3 is 14 residues long. Trimming took 3 bases from V and 0 from J; bases not matched to a gene: 2. CDR3 protein: CASSDGTASYEQYF. CDR3 nucleotide sequence: TGTGCCAGCAGTGACGGGACAGCCTCCTACGAGCAGTACTTC.

This clone has a single count. V gene TRBV5-1 combines with J gene TRBJ2-7; 7 bases are shared with TRBD1. There are 14 residues in the CDR3. Germline V gene lookup returns CDR1 SGHRS and CDR2 YFSETQ. V trimming: 6 bases; J trimming: 0 bases; junction bases outside the gene matches: 6. CDR3 sequence reads: CASTRDSSSYEQYF. The CDR3 DNA reads TGCGCCAGCACCCGGGACAGTAGCTCCTACGAGCAGTACTTC.

This clone was seen a single time. The junction departs from the called germline gene at one end, perhaps through a read error. The sample contains more than one DNA sequence encoding this CDR3. This sequence joins TRBV30 and TRBJ1-6; tentatively, D is TRBD1 (6 bases). The CDR3 length is 14 residues. Germline V lookup: CDR1 GTSNPN, CDR2 SVGIG (reference sequence). The CDR3 sequence: CAWMDSSHNSPLHF. The CDR3 DNA sequence: TGTGCCTGGATGGACAGCAGTCATAATTCCCCCCTCCACTTT.

This clone was counted once. The chain has TRBV27 and TRBJ2-3; 11 nucleotides match TRBD2. The CDR3 has 16 amino acids. Germline lookup yields CDR1 MNHEY and CDR2 SMNVEV (reference sequence). J gave up 3 bases and V 4 bases, and 6 bases lay outside the gene matches. In nucleotides, the CDR3 is TGTGCCAGCAGTTACCTTAGCGGGGGGGCGACAGATACGCAGTATTTT. Protein product: CASSYLSGGATDTQYF.

This chain joins TRBV29-1 and TRBJ1-5; D perhaps matches TRBD1 (6 bases). CDR3 length: 16 residues. Germline V gene lookup returns CDR1 SQVTM and CDR2 ANQGSEA. Trimming shortened V by 5 bases and J by 3 bases, and 20 bases separated the two germline ends. DNA for the CDR3: TGCAGCGTTCTTGGGGGCTCTAATATTAACAATCAGCCCCAGCATTTT. Protein product: CSVLGGSNINNQPQHF.

This chain links TRBV5-1 with TRBJ2-7; 12 nucleotides agree with TRBD1. The CDR3 is made up of 16 amino acids. Germline trimming cut 0 bases from V and 7 bases from J; bases unmatched to any gene: 8. The V gene's germline CDR1 is SGHRS and CDR2 YFSETQ. CDR3 region: CASSLDLGQGAWEQYF. DNA of the CDR3: TGCGCCAGCAGCTTGGACTTGGGACAGGGGGCGTGGGAGCAGTACTTC. Drawing the rest from reference TRBV5-1 and TRBJ2-7, the complete variable domain is KAGVTQTPRYLIKTRGQQVTLSCSPISGHRSVSWYQQTPGQGLQFLFEYFSETQRNKGNFPGRFSGRQFSNSRSEMNVSTLELGDSALYLCASSLDLGQGAWEQYFGPGTRLTVT.

This chain joins TRBV5-6 and TRBJ2-3, with D tentatively TRBD2 (5 bases). The CDR3 covers 12 residues. Deletions cut 2 bases from V and 5 bases from J, with 6 bases between. Germline CDR1 is SGHDT and CDR2 is YYEEEE. The CDR3, as DNA: TGTGCCAGCAGCTTCGGGGAAGATACGCAGTATTTT. It codes for CASSFGEDTQYF.

This clone was found once. This chain links TRBV9 with TRBJ2-2, with 12 bases matching TRBD2. Germline V gives CDR1 SGDLS, CDR2 YYNGEE. CDR3 size: 16 residues. The V and J ends lost 3 bases and 4 bases, in that order; junction bases with no gene match: 4. The CDR3 nucleotides are TGTGCCAGCAGCGCCACTAGCGGGGGGTTCACCGGGGAGCTGTTTTTT. Encoded protein: CASSATSGGFTGELFF.

The V and J genes are TRBV5-1 and TRBJ2-7; TRBD2 aligns across 13 bases. This CDR3 spans 19 amino acids. The V and J ends lost 0 bases and 0 bases, in that order; junction bases with no gene match: 9. Looked up from germline, CDR1 is SGHRS and CDR2 is YFSETQ. The CDR3 DNA is TGCGCCAGCAGCTTGGCCGGGACTAGCGGGGACCAGGCCTCCTACGAGCAGTACTTC. Protein product: CASSLAGTSGDQASYEQYF.

This chain joins TRBV5-1 and TRBJ1-2; no firm D call. The CDR3 contains 13 residues. Trimming took off 3 bases at V and 2 bases at J, with 8 bases between the two ends. Germline CDR1 is SGHRS and CDR2 is YFSETQ. CDR3 DNA sequence: TGCGCCAGCAGCTATGACACCAACTATGGCTACACCTTC. The encoded protein is CASSYDTNYGYTF.